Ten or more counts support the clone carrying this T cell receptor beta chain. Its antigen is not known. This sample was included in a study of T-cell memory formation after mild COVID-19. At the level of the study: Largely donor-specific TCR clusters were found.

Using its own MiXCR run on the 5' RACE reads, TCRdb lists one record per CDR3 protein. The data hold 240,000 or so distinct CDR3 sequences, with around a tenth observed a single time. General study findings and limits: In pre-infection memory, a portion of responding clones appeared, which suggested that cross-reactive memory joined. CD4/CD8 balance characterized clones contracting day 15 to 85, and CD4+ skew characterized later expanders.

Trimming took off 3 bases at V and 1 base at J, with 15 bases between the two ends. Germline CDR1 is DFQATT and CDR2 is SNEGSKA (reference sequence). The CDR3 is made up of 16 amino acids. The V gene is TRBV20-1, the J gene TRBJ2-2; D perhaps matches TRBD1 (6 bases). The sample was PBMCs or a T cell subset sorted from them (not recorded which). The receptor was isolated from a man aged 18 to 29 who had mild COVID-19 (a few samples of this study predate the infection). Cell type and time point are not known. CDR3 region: CSARDSPGQNTGELFF. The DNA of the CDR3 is TGCAGTGCTAGGGACTCGCCGGGACAGAACACCGGGGAGCTGTTTTTT.